At least ten counts were recorded for the clone carrying this T cell receptor (beta chain). As yet, its antigen is unknown. This sample is drawn from a study of T cell repertoires in cytomegalovirus infection. Study information: A matching HLA type, together with CMV infection, was signaled by public TCR beta signatures. Findings of the study overall: Cumulative frequency (of public TCR beta family members) identified carriers of CMV plus the relevant HLA. Dominating the ex vivo response were HLA-C-restricted CMV-specific TCR beta clonotypes.

TCRdb reanalysed the reads using MiXCR and keeps one entry per CDR3 protein. Among about 140,000 distinct CDR3 sequences listed, about 6.5% were seen once. The sequencing sample was made of PBMCs. This TCR came from a human donor in good health (CMV status not recorded). Some clones in this sample may be carry-over from other donors' samples.

CDR3 bases: TGTGCCAGCAGTGGGACGACAAGACTGAACACTGAAGCTTTCTTT. Its translation is CASSGTTRLNTEAFF. V usage is TRBV28 and J usage is TRBJ1-1, with TRBD1 as a possible D gene (5 bases). V was cut by 5 bases and J by 0 bases, with 13 bases left in between. There are 15 residues in the CDR3. Germline CDR1 MDHEN, CDR2 SYDVKM.